This TCR beta chain appears in the sequencing data of a study of PD-L1 blockade in urothelial cancer. For the study at large: There were a median of around 140,000 T cells in blood samples. General study findings and limits: It was durable-benefit patients whose tumor-associated blood clones expanded more at 3 weeks.

In germline, CDR1 is SGDLS, CDR2 YYNGEE. The length of the CDR3 is 14 residues. J was trimmed by 1 base and V by 5 bases; bases with no gene match: 6. TCRdb's copy holds only in-frame clones and misses some; the assay was immunoSEQ multiplex PCR. The sample has some 110,000 clones, approximately 89% seen once. Time point given: peripheral blood 6 weeks after treatment start. Comment on this clone: Its target is unknown.

The TCR originated in a man in his 60s with urothelial cancer. The V call is TRBV9, the J call TRBJ2-7, with 7 positions matching TRBD1. This specimen consisted of PBMCs, obtained around atezolizumab (anti-PD-L1) treatment. The CDR3 nucleotides are TGTGCCAGCAGTAAACGACAGGGTTCCTACGAGCAGTACTTC. Translation gives CASSKRQGSYEQYF.